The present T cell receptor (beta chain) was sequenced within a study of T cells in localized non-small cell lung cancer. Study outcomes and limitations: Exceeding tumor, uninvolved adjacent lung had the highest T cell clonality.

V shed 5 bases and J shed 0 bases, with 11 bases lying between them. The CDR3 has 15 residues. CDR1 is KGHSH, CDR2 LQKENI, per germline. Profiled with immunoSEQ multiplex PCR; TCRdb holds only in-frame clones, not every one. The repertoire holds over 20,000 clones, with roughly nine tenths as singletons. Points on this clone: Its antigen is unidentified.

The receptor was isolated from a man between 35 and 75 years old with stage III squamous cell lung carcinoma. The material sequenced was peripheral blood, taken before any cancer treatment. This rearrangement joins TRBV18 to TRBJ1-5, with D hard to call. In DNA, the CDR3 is TGTGCCAGCTCAGATCGAGGGTATAGCAATCAGCCCCAGCATTTT. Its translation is CASSDRGYSNQPQHF.